This TCR beta chain was found in a study of OX40 agonist ivuxolimab in advanced cancers. Measured with immunoSEQ multiplex PCR; TCRdb has only the in-frame clones, and not every one. The sample lists tens of thousands of clones; 85% to 95% were seen once. Germline values: CDR1 MNHEY, CDR2 SMNVEV (reference sequence). The CDR3 has 13 amino acids. The V gene lost 4 bases and the J gene lost 1 base, with 7 bases spanning the gap. Concerning this clone itself: Its target is not known.

Regarding the study as a whole: Dosing at 0.1 to 3.0 mg/kg was accompanied by clonal expansion of CD4+ and CD8+ blood T cells by week 6.

Specimen: CD4+ or CD8+ T cells sorted from blood, collected in a trial of the OX40 agonist ivuxolimab. This chain uses TRBV27 with TRBJ1-1; unclear D gene. The TCR originated in an adult with an advanced solid tumor such as melanoma, head and neck, liver or kidney cancer. CDR3 in DNA: TGTGCCAGCAGTTATCAGGAGAACACTGAAGCTTTCTTT. Its translation is CASSYQENTEAFF.